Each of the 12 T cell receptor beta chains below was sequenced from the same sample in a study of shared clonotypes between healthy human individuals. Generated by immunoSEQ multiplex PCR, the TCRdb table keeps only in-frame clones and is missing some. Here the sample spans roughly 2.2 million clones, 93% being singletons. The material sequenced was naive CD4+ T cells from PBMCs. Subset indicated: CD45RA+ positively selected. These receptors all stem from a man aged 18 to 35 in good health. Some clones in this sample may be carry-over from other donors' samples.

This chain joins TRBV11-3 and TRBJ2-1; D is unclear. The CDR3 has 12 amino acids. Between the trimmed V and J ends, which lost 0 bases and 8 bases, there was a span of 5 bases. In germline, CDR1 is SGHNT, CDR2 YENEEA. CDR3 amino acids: CASSLDWDEQFF. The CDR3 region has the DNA TGTGCCAGCAGCTTAGACTGGGATGAGCAGTTCTTC.

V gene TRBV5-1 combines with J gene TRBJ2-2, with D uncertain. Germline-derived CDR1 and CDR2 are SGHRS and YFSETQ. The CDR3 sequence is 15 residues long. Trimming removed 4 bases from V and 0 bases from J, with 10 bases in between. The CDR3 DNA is TGCGCCAGCAGCCGCGGTAACGCGAACACCGGGGAGCTGTTTTTT. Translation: CASSRGNANTGELFF.

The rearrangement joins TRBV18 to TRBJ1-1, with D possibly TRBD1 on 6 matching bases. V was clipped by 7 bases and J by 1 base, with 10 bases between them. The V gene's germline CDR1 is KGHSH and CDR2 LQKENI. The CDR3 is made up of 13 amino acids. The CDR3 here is CASYRDKNTEAFF. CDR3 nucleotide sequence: TGTGCCAGCTACCGGGACAAGAACACTGAAGCTTTCTTT.

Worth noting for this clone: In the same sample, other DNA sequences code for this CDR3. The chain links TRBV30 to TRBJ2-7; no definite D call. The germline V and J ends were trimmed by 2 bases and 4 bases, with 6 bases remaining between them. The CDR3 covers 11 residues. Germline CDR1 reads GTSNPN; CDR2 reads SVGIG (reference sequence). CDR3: CAWSPSYEQYF. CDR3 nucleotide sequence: TGTGCCTGGAGTCCCTCTTACGAGCAGTACTTC.

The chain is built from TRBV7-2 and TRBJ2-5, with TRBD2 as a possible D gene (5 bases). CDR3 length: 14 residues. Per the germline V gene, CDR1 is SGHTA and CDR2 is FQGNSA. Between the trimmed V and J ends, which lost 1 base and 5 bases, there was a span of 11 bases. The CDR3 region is CASSLGVATETQYF. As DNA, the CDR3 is TGTGCCAGCAGCTTAGGGGTAGCGACTGAGACCCAGTACTTC.

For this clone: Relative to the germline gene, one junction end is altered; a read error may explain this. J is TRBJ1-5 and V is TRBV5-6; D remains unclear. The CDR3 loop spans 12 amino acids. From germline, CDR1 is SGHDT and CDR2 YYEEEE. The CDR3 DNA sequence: TGTGCCAGCAGCTTGGGTCAGGCCCCTTTTCGTTTT. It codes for CASSLGQAPFRF.

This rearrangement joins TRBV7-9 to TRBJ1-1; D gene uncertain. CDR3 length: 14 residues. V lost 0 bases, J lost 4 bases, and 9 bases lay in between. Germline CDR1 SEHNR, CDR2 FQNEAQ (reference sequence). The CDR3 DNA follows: TGTGCCAGCAGCTTAGCGGGTCTCGGCACTGAAGCTTTCTTT. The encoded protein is CASSLAGLGTEAFF.

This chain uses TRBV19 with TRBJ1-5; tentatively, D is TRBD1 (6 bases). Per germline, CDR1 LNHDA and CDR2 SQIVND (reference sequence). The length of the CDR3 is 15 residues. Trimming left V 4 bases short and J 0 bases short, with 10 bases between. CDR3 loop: CASSRWTDSNQPQHF. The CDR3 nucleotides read TGTGCCAGTAGTAGGTGGACAGATAGCAATCAGCCCCAGCATTTT.

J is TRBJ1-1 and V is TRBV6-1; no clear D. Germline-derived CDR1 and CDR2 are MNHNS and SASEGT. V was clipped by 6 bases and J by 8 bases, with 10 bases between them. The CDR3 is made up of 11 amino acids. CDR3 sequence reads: CASRLTSEAFF. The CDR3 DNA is TGTGCCAGCAGACTGACATCCGAAGCTTTCTTT.

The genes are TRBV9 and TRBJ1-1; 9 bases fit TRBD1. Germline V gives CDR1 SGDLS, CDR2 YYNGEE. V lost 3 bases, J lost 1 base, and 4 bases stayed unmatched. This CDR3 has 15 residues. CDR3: CASSGRTGANTEAFF. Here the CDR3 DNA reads TGTGCCAGCAGCGGACGGACAGGGGCGAACACTGAAGCTTTCTTT.

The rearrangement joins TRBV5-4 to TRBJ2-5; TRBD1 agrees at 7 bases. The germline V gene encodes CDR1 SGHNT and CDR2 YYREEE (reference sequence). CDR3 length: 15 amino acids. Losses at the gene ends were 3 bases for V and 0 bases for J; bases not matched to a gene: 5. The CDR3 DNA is TGTGCCAGCAGCTGGACAGGCGGACACCAAGAGACCCAGTACTTC. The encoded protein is CASSWTGGHQETQYF.

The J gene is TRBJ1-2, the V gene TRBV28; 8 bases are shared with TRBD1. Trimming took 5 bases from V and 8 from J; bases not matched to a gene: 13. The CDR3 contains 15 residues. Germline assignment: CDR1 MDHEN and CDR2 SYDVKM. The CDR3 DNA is TGTGCCAGCAGTCCGAAGGGAGACAGGGGTCGCGGCTACACCTTC. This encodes CASSPKGDRGRGYTF.